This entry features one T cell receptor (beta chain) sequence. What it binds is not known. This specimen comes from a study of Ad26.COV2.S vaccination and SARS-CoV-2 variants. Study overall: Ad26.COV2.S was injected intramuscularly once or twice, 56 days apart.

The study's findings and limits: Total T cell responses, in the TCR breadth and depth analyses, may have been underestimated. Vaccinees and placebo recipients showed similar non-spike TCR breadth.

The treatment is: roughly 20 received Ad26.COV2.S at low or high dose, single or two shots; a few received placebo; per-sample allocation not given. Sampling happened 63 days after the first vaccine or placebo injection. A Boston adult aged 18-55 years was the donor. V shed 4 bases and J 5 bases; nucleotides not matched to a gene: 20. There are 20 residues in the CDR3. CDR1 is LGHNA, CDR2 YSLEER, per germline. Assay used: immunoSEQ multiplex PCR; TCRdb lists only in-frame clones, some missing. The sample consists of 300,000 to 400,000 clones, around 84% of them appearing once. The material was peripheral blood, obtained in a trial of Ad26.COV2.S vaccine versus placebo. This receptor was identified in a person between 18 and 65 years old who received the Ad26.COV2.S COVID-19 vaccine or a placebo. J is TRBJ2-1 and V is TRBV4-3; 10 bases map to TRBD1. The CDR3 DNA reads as TGCGCCAGCAGCCGATTAGACAGGGGGCGCAGGGGATTCCTGGACAATGAGCAGTTCTTC. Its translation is CASSRLDRGRRGFLDNEQFF.